Sequencing of this T cell receptor (beta chain) was carried out in a study of blood T cell repertoires in COVID-19. Sequenced by immunoSEQ multiplex PCR; TCRdb stores in-frame clones only, minus some. The sample shows 150,000 or so clones, 82% of them seen only once. V lost 2 bases and J lost 5; bases outside the gene matches: 3. The germline V gene has CDR1 SGHVS and CDR2 FNYEAQ. This CDR3 comprises 15 residues. This clonotype was sampled from a man aged 60-69 years who had recovered from COVID-19. The material sequenced was PBMCs or T cells enriched from blood (not recorded which). V and J are TRBV7-6 and TRBJ1-6; 7 bases line up with TRBD1. Written as DNA, the CDR3 is TGTGCCAGCAGCTTATGGGACAGCGATAATTCACCCCTCCACTTT. Amino acid sequence: CASSLWDSDNSPLHF.